These 27 T cell receptor beta chains came from one sample sequenced in a study of shared clonotypes between healthy human individuals. Naive CD8 cells were CD45RO-negative, positively selected for CCR7, excluding terminally differentiated effector memory CD45RA+ cells. Produced via immunoSEQ multiplex PCR; TCRdb's table is partial and in-frame only. The sample has approximately 2,000,000 clones, over 85% seen once; the top ten hold less than 2%. The sequencing sample was made of naive CD8+ T cells from PBMCs. Receptors were obtained from a man aged 18-30 years in good health. Some clones in this sample may be carry-over from other donors' samples.

With regard to this clone: At the DNA level, this CDR3 is encoded by other sequences in the same sample as well. DNA for the CDR3: TGTGCCAGCAGCGTCGGGCCAGCCAATGAGCAGTTCTTC. Its translation is CASSVGPANEQFF. The gene calls are TRBV9 and TRBJ2-1; D is undetermined. Germline V gives CDR1 SGDLS, CDR2 YYNGEE. The CDR3 contains 13 residues. V dropped 2 bases and J dropped 6 bases, with 9 bases sitting between them.

The chain combines TRBV19 with TRBJ2-7; 8 bases match TRBD1. The germline V gene encodes CDR1 LNHDA and CDR2 SQIVND (reference sequence). The trim removed 5 bases at V and 3 bases at J, leaving 9 bases unmatched. CDR3 size: 15 residues. CDR3 region: CASSVRTGTIYEQYF. DNA of the CDR3: TGTGCCAGTAGTGTGCGGACAGGGACAATCTACGAGCAGTACTTC.

The rearrangement uses TRBV7-3 and TRBJ2-7, with 10 bases identical to TRBD1. Unmatched junction bases numbered 8, after V lost 5 bases and J lost 4 bases. This CDR3 is 15 amino acids long. In germline, CDR1 is SGHTA, CDR2 FQGTGA. This CDR3 reads CASSATGTGEYEQYF. The CDR3 nucleotides read TGTGCCAGCAGCGCGACCGGGACAGGGGAATACGAGCAGTACTTC.

This chain joins TRBV7-8 and TRBJ1-1; D might be TRBD1 (6 bases). CDR1 and CDR2 (germline): SGHVS, FQNEAQ. CDR3 length: 14 amino acids. The ends were cut back, 3 bases at V and 5 bases at J, with 13 bases in the middle. The CDR3 coding sequence is TGTGCCAGCAGCTTTCGATCCAGGGGTACTGAAGCTTTCTTT. Protein: CASSFRSRGTEAFF.

The chain uses TRBV19 and TRBJ1-2; no clear D gene. This CDR3 spans 17 amino acids. Trimming cost V 5 bases and J 5 bases, with 24 bases left between them. Per the germline V gene, CDR1 is LNHDA and CDR2 is SQIVND (reference sequence). The CDR3 loop reads CASSGEIDGEDRYGYTF. CDR3 in DNA: TGTGCCAGTAGTGGTGAGATCGACGGGGAGGATCGTTATGGCTACACCTTC.

Comments on this clone: The sample contains more than one DNA sequence encoding this CDR3. The chain uses TRBV7-9 and TRBJ1-3; 7 bases are a match to TRBD1. The CDR3 has 14 residues. The germline V gene has CDR1 SEHNR and CDR2 FQNEAQ (reference sequence). Trimming cost V 3 bases and J 4 bases; bases outside gene matches: 3. CDR3 DNA sequence: TGTGCCAGCAGCTTGACGACAGGGGGAAACACCATATATTTT. Protein sequence: CASSLTTGGNTIYF.

The chain has TRBV27 and TRBJ1-5; D gene ambiguous. The CDR3 spans 13 residues. The germline CDR1 and CDR2 sequences are MNHEY and SMNVEV (reference sequence). The ends were cut back, 2 bases at V and 7 bases at J, with 9 bases in the middle. CDR3: CASSLGWEQPQHF. DNA for the CDR3: TGTGCCAGCAGTTTAGGGTGGGAGCAGCCCCAGCATTTT.

With regard to this clone: Other DNA sequences within the sample encode an identical CDR3. V gene TRBV28 combines with J gene TRBJ1-5; D not certain. Trimming took 2 bases from V and 2 from J, leaving 4 bases between them. The CDR3 covers 13 residues. Germline values: CDR1 MDHEN, CDR2 SYDVKM. Here the CDR3 DNA reads TGTGCCAGCAGTTTAGGCCGCAATCAGCCCCAGCATTTT. Residues: CASSLGRNQPQHF.

The gene calls are TRBV4-2 and TRBJ2-3, with TRBD2 matching over 7 bases. This CDR3 has 16 amino acids. Germline loops: CDR1 LGHNA, CDR2 YNFKEQ. The V gene end was trimmed by 3 bases and the J gene end by 2 bases; junction bases not matched to a gene: 8. The CDR3 reads CASSHGGEGPTDTQYF. CDR3 DNA sequence: TGTGCCAGCAGCCATGGAGGGGAGGGCCCCACAGATACGCAGTATTTT.

V gene TRBV28 combines with J gene TRBJ2-5, with 11 bases lining up with TRBD2. V was clipped by 3 bases and J by 3 bases; unmatched bases: 6. Germline V gene lookup returns CDR1 MDHEN and CDR2 SYDVKM. The CDR3 has 16 residues. This CDR3 reads CASSFGSGRAEETQYF. The CDR3 nucleotides are TGTGCCAGCAGTTTTGGTAGCGGGAGGGCCGAAGAGACCCAGTACTTC.

The DNA for the CDR3 is TGTGCCAGCACCACGACAGGGTCGTACGAGCAGTACTTC. Protein product: CASTTTGSYEQYF. The genes are TRBV5-5 and TRBJ2-7; 7 bases line up with TRBD1. The CDR3 sequence is 13 residues long. Trimming at V came to 6 bases and at J to 4 bases, leaving 7 bases not matched to a gene. Germline values: CDR1 SGHKS, CDR2 YYEKEE (reference sequence).

The chain recombines TRBV15 with TRBJ2-1, with 13 bases fitting TRBD2. The CDR3 covers 16 residues. The V segment lost 0 bases and the J segment 8 bases; nucleotides outside the gene matches: 4. Per the germline V gene, CDR1 is LNHNV and CDR2 is YYDKDF (reference sequence). The CDR3 protein is CATSRDGLAGVYEQFF. In DNA, the CDR3 is TGTGCCACCAGCAGAGATGGACTAGCGGGAGTGTATGAGCAGTTCTTC.

The rearrangement links TRBV11-2 to TRBJ1-1; D gene unclear. The CDR3 loop spans 12 amino acids. Germline CDR1 is SGHAT and CDR2 is FQNNGV. V lost 0 bases and J 6 bases, leaving 5 bases between the germline ends. CDR3 in amino acids: CASSLDHPEAFF. CDR3 coding DNA: TGTGCCAGCAGCTTAGACCACCCTGAAGCTTTCTTT.

V is TRBV7-9 and J is TRBJ2-7; D is uncertain. In germline, CDR1 is SEHNR, CDR2 FQNEAQ (reference sequence). Between the trimmed V and J ends, which lost 10 bases and 0 bases, there was a span of 19 bases. CDR3 size: 15 residues. Here the CDR3 reads CATLPKGAPSYEQYF. CDR3 nucleotides: TGTGCCACTTTACCTAAAGGAGCCCCCTCCTACGAGCAGTACTTC.

Remarks on this clone: The same CDR3 also results from other DNA sequences found in this sample. This chain links TRBV19 with TRBJ2-1, with TRBD2 identical over 9 bases. Germline V gene data show CDR1 as LNHDA and CDR2 as SQIVND (reference sequence). Trimming cost V 5 bases and J 3 bases; bases outside gene matches: 5. This CDR3 contains 15 residues. Written as DNA, the CDR3 is TGTGCCAGTAGTTCCGGGACTAGCAGCTACAATGAGCAGTTCTTC. As protein: CASSSGTSSYNEQFF.

The chain employs TRBV7-2 and TRBJ2-7, with 16 bases identical to TRBD2. The CDR3 consists of 16 residues. V gave up 5 bases and J gave up 1 base; unmatched junction bases: 2. Germline V CDR1 and CDR2: SGHTA, FQGNSA. DNA of the CDR3: TGTGCCAGCAGCGTGGGACTAGCGGGAGGGTCCTACGAGCAGTACTTC. Translating gives CASSVGLAGGSYEQYF.

The rearrangement uses TRBV19 and TRBJ2-6; TRBD1 aligns across 9 bases. The CDR3 runs 19 residues. Germline trimming cut 3 bases from V and 4 bases from J; bases unmatched to any gene: 13. Germline CDR1 reads LNHDA; CDR2 reads SQIVND (reference sequence). The CDR3 region is CASSILPGQGTSGANVLTF. The DNA of the CDR3 is TGTGCCAGTAGTATCCTGCCGGGACAGGGAACGTCGGGGGCCAACGTCCTGACTTTC.

This chain connects TRBV7-9 to TRBJ2-7; maybe TRBD1 (6 bases). The V end was cut by 1 base, the J end by 1 base, with 14 bases between. Germline V gene lookup returns CDR1 SEHNR and CDR2 FQNEAQ (reference sequence). There are 16 residues in the CDR3. The CDR3 DNA is TGTGCCAGCAGCTTAGAAGGGGGTAGCGCTTCCTACGAGCAGTACTTC. It specifies CASSLEGGSASYEQYF.

This chain joins TRBV6-1 and TRBJ1-3, with 8 bases lining up with TRBD1. This CDR3 spans 16 amino acids. Trimming at V came to 4 bases and at J to 4 bases, leaving 9 bases not matched to a gene. The germline gives CDR1 MNHNS, CDR2 SASEGT. In DNA, the CDR3 is TGTGCCAGCAGTGGGGACAGGCGACAGATCGGAAACACCATATATTTT. The encoded protein is CASSGDRRQIGNTIYF.

Notes on this clone: Other DNA sequences from this sample encode an identical CDR3 as well. The chain employs TRBV9 and TRBJ2-3, with 7 positions matching TRBD2. Trimming cost V 4 bases and J 1 base; bases outside gene matches: 3. CDR3 length: 14 amino acids. The germline gives CDR1 SGDLS, CDR2 YYNGEE. The CDR3 nucleotides read TGTGCCAGCAGCCCCGCGGGAGGCACAGATACGCAGTATTTT. Its protein product is CASSPAGGTDTQYF. The full variable domain, in which reference TRBV9 and TRBJ2-3 provide the parts outside the CDR3, is DSGVTQTPKHLITATGQRVTLRCSPRSGDLSVYWYQQSLDQGLQFLIQYYNGEERAKGNILERFSAQQFPDLHSELNLSSLELGDSALYFCASSPAGGTDTQYFGPGTRLTVL.

The gene calls are TRBV5-1 and TRBJ2-7; maybe TRBD2 (6 bases). Germline lookup yields CDR1 SGHRS and CDR2 YFSETQ. Trimming removed 1 base from V and 6 bases from J, with 17 bases in between. The CDR3 runs 15 residues. The CDR3 DNA reads TGCGCCAGCAGCTTGAATCTAGCGTCTTGGGCCGAGCAGTACTTC. This gives the protein CASSLNLASWAEQYF.

This clone was seen just once. Other DNA variants within this sample encode the same CDR3. This chain links TRBV25-1 with TRBJ2-1; D remains ambiguous. Germline V gene sequence: CDR1 MGHDK, CDR2 SYGVNS. This CDR3 region has 10 residues. V lost 5 bases and J 8 bases, leaving 4 bases between the germline ends. Here the CDR3 DNA reads TGTGCCAGCAGTCTCGATGAGCAGTTCTTC. Its protein product is CASSLDEQFF. Filled out from reference TRBV25-1 and TRBJ2-1, the complete variable domain reads EADIYQTPRYLVIGTGKKITLECSQTMGHDKMYWYQQDPGMELHLIHYSYGVNSTEKGDLSSESTVSRIRTEHFPLTLESARPSHTSQYLCASSLDEQFFGPGTRLTVL.

The chain uses TRBV7-6 and TRBJ2-5; 7 positions agree with TRBD1. The last part of the DNA fits TRBJ2-7 better; the J call may be wrong. Germline V lookup: CDR1 SGHVS, CDR2 FNYEAQ. The CDR3 totals 16 residues. The CDR3 protein is CASSWERQGKDYEQYF. The DNA of the CDR3 is TGTGCCAGCAGCTGGGAAAGACAGGGTAAGGACTACGAGCAGTACTTC.

This chain links TRBV19 with TRBJ2-2; weak D call: TRBD2 (5 bases). Germline-derived CDR1 and CDR2 are LNHDA and SQIVND (reference sequence). CDR3 length equals 16 residues. With 5 bases removed from V and 6 bases from J, the gap between germline ends came to 19 bases. CDR3 in amino acids: CASSSLAFPGAGELFF. The CDR3 region has the DNA TGTGCCAGTAGTTCCCTAGCCTTTCCGGGCGCCGGGGAGCTGTTTTTT.

The chain combines TRBV9 with TRBJ1-1; TRBD1 might be the D (5 bases). CDR1 and CDR2 from the germline V gene are SGDLS and YYNGEE. V was cut by 3 bases and J by 0 bases, with 15 bases left in between. CDR3 size: 16 residues. The CDR3, as DNA: TGTGCCAGCAGCGAGCCGGGACGGGGGATGAACACTGAAGCTTTCTTT. Translated: CASSEPGRGMNTEAFF.

As to this clone: The same CDR3 is also encoded by other DNA sequences in this sample. The chain links TRBV9 to TRBJ2-3; D remains ambiguous. V was shortened by 0 bases and J by 0 bases, with 8 bases between the two germline ends. The CDR3 covers 15 residues. Germline CDR1 and CDR2: SGDLS and YYNGEE. The CDR3 loop reads CASSVAGLSTDTQYF. CDR3 DNA sequence: TGTGCCAGCAGCGTAGCCGGGCTCAGCACAGATACGCAGTATTTT. Full variable domain (remainder filled in from reference TRBV9 and TRBJ2-3): DSGVTQTPKHLITATGQRVTLRCSPRSGDLSVYWYQQSLDQGLQFLIQYYNGEERAKGNILERFSAQQFPDLHSELNLSSLELGDSALYFCASSVAGLSTDTQYFGPGTRLTVL.

The chain is built from TRBV13 and TRBJ1-4, with 7 nucleotides matching TRBD1. V shed 0 bases, J shed 2 bases, and the junction held 6 bases outside the gene matches. Per germline, CDR1 PRHDT and CDR2 FYEKMQ (reference sequence). This CDR3 has 17 amino acids. DNA for the CDR3: TGTGCCAGCAGCTTAGGGTACAGGGGAGCGACTAATGAAAAACTGTTTTTT. Encoded protein: CASSLGYRGATNEKLFF.